This TCR beta chain was sequenced for a study of blood T cell repertoires in COVID-19 (dated by TCRdb to about 2020). Regarding the research as a whole: Collaborator samples came from the United States, Italy and Spain and covered acute and convalescent phases of COVID-19. The repertoires were made available in a free public database intended to serve as a resource for research on the immune response to SARS-CoV-2. HLA class I and class II types, where available, came from metadata supplied by the sample provider rather than from assay-based typing. The material from the prospective study consisted of cDNA or gDNA derived from T cells, B-cell-depleted T cells, or PBMCs. Nearly every sample came with metadata listing a de-identified subject ID, COVID-19 status, age in years and sex. Samples were obtained from the ongoing ImmuneRACE study (first 160 participants) and from 950 to 1,500 subjects provided by 6 global collaborators. Deeply sampled blood TCRbeta repertoires from subjects exposed to, actively infected with, or recovered from COVID-19 were included in the dataset.

Regarding this clone: Its cognate antigen has yet to be identified. No base quality information exists; no much larger clone differs at one position.

The full study reports these points: How much clinical and demographic metadata was included differed by source and by participant, and the metadata was provided uncurated.

Collaborating institutions collected whole blood in K2EDTA tubes following their own protocols. For TCRbeta analysis, collaborators shipped samples in one of three forms: frozen whole blood, isolated PBMCs, or DNA extracted from either of those sample types. TCRbeta CDR3 regions were amplified from genomic DNA using the immunoSEQ Assay, a bias-controlled multiplex PCR. The study's own analysis went as follows. The number of nucleated cells in each sample was estimated from the amplification of reference gene primers within the assay. Sequence reads were collapsed and filtered to measure the absolute abundance of every unique TCRbeta CDR3 rearrangement. Productive Simpson clonality was computed per sample as the square root of Simpson's diversity index over productive rearrangements. TCRdb's version of the immuneACCESS table is confined to in-frame rearrangements and falls short of the full clone set. An unresolved V gene accounts for under half of the shortfall where checked; the remainder is of unknown origin. The V and J calls and clone size come from that table; D and trimming were worked out from the DNA. This sample holds 110,000 or so clones; approximately 80% were observed only once. Over 7.5% of the sample is held by the ten biggest clonotypes.

The TCR sequence derives from a woman aged 40 to 50 with acute or convalescent COVID-19. Specimen: peripheral blood.

The DNA is as follows: TGTGCCAGCAGTCAGAGGACAGGAAACTACAATGAGCAGTTCTTC. Its translation reads: CASSQRTGNYNEQFF. The chain uses TRBV6-5 and TRBJ2-1; 7 nucleotides in the junction match TRBD1. Inclusive of the bounding cysteine and phenylalanine, the CDR3 is 15 residues long. The entry retains the CDR3 DNA only, 45 bases that are in frame from base 1. Trimming removed 5 bases from V and 3 bases from J; the gene matches leave 7 bases unexplained. Taken from the germline V gene, the CDR1 and CDR2 loops are MNHEY and SVGAGI.